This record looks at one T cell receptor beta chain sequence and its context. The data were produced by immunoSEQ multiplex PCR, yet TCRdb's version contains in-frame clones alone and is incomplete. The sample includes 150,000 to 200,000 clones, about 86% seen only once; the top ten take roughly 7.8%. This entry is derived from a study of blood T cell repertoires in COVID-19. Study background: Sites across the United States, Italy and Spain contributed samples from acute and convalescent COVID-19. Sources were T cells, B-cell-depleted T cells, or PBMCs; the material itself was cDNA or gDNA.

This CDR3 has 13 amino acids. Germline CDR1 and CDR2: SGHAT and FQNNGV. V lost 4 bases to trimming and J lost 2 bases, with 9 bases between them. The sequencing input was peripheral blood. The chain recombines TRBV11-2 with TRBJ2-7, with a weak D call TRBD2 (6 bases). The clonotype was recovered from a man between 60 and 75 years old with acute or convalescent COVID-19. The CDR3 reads CASSSTSTYEQYF. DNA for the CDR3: TGTGCCAGCAGCTCGACTAGTACCTACGAGCAGTACTTC.